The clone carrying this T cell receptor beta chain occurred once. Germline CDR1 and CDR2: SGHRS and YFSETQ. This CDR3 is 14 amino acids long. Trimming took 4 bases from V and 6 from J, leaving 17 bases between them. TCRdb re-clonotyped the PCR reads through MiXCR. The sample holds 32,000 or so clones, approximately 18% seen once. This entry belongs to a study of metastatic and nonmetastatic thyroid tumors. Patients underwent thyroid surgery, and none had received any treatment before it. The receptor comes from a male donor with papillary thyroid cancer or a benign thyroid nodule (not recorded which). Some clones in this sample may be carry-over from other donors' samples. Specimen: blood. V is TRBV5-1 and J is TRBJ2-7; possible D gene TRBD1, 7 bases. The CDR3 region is CASSLGGQRCEQYF. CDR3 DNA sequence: TGCGCCAGCAGCCTGGGGGGACAGCGCTGCGAGCAGTACTTC.